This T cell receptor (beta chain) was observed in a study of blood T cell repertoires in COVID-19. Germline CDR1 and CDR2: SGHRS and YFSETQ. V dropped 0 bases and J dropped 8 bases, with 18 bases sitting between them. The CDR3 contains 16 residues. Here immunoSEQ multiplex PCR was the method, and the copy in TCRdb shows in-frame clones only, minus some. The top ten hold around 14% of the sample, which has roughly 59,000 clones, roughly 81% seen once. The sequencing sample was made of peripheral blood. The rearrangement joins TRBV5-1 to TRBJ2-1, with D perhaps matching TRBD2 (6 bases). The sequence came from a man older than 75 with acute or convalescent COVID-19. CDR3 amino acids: CASSLVGVVSGDEQFF. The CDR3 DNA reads TGCGCCAGCAGCTTGGTAGGGGTAGTATCGGGGGATGAGCAGTTCTTC.